Below, one TCR beta chain is given with its context. The sample is drawn from a study of blood T cell repertoires in COVID-19. Whole-study context: Sites in the United States, Italy and Spain provided acute and convalescent COVID-19 samples. PBMCs, B-cell-depleted T cells, or T cells were the source of the cDNA or gDNA that made up the material.

Germline V gene data show CDR1 as MNHEY and CDR2 as SVGAGI. V dropped 2 bases and J dropped 6 bases, with 10 bases sitting between them. The CDR3 length is 14 residues. As originally analysed: It was from reference gene primer amplification that nucleated cell counts were estimated. Some clones are missing from TCRdb's copy, which holds only in-frame ones; the method was immunoSEQ multiplex PCR. D and trimming were read from the DNA, whereas the V and J calls and clone size are those reported in that table. The sample yields roughly 150,000 clones, roughly nine tenths seen once. The chain combines TRBV6-5 with TRBJ2-2, with D maybe TRBD1 (5 bases). The sample comprised peripheral blood. The receptor was derived from a woman in her 70s with acute or convalescent COVID-19. CDR3 residues: CASSYQQDSGELFF. CDR3 bases: TGTGCCAGCAGTTACCAACAGGATTCCGGGGAGCTGTTTTTT.